The sequence of this T cell receptor (beta chain) was determined in a study of T cell repertoires in cytomegalovirus infection. About the research overall: Evidence of both CMV infection and a matching HLA type came from public TCR beta signatures.

Study observations and caveats: Accumulated public TCR beta family frequency recognized individuals carrying CMV together with the relevant HLA. Dominating the ex vivo response were HLA-C-restricted CMV-specific TCR beta clonotypes.

This clonotype has at least ten counts. Its matching antigen is unknown. CDR1 is LNHDA, CDR2 SQIVND, per germline (reference sequence). This CDR3 comprises 14 residues. V was clipped by 4 bases and J by 5 bases, with 12 bases between them. TCRdb reprocessed the reads via MiXCR and lists one record per CDR3 protein. Among under 250,000 distinct CDR3 sequences, around an eighth were seen once, and the ten largest hold 1.5% to 2%. The sample was PBMCs. This TCR came from a human donor in good health (CMV status not recorded). Some clones in this sample may be carry-over from other donors' samples. The V call is TRBV19, the J call TRBJ2-4; D uncertain. The CDR3 region has the DNA TGTGCCAGTAGTAATACGGATCCACAAAACATTCAGTACTTC. Protein product: CASSNTDPQNIQYF. The variable domain in full, completed from reference TRBV19 and TRBJ2-4, reads DGGITQSPKYLFRKEGQNVTLSCEQNLNHDAMYWYRQDPGQGLRLIYYSQIVNDFQKGDIAEGYSVSREKKESFPLTVTSAQKNPTAFYLCASSNTDPQNIQYFGAGTRLSVL.